These T cell receptor beta chains were read from a single sample in a study of T cells after yellow fever vaccination. TCRdb passed the 5' RACE reads through MiXCR, listing each CDR3 protein once. The table records some 670,000 distinct CDR3 sequences, 12% of them present only once. This material consisted of PBMCs, taken on the day of the yellow fever booster vaccination. Every receptor here comes from a young man who received the YFV17D yellow fever vaccine. Both conserved end residues are part of each CDR3. D genes are given only for firm matches. Size tells how often a clone was seen (once, few, many) or the class of an expanded clone, and some rows leave it out.

D | size | J | V | DNA | CDR3
NA | NA | TRBJ2-2 | TRBV14 | TGTGCCAGCAGCCAGGGCGGGGAGCTGTTTTTT | CASSQGGELFF
TRBD1 | few | TRBJ2-5 | TRBV6-5 | TGTGCCAGCAGTTACTCTGGGGGACAGGGGGGAGGAGAGACCCAGTACTTC | CASSYSGGQGGGETQYF
NA | NA | TRBJ2-1 | TRBV7-9 | TGTGCCAGCAGCAAATACAAGGGACCCTCCTCCAATGAGCAGTTCTTC | CASSKYKGPSSNEQFF
NA | many | TRBJ2-1 | TRBV4-3 | TGCGCCAGCAGCCAACTCGCAGGGTACAATGAGCAGTTCTTC | CASSQLAGYNEQFF
TRBD2 | NA | TRBJ2-1 | TRBV5-6 | TGTGCCAGCAGCTTGATGAGGGGCGGGAGGTCTTACAATGAGCCGTTCTTC | CASSLMRGGRSYNEPFF
TRBD2 | NA | TRBJ2-7 | TRBV20-1 | TGCAGTGCTAGAGGGGAGGGGTCGAAATCCTACGAGCAGTACTTC | CSARGEGSKSYEQYF
TRBD1 | few | TRBJ1-2 | TRBV11-2 | TGTGCCAGCAGCAAACAGGGGGCGAACTATGGCTACACCTTC | CASSKQGANYGYTF
NA | few | TRBJ2-5 | TRBV7-3 | TGTGCCAGCTCGATCGGGCGGGGTAGGGAGACCCAGTACTTC | CASSIGRGRETQYF
TRBD1 | few | TRBJ2-7 | TRBV20-1 | TGCAGTGCCCCCCGGTCAGGGGGCTACGAGCAGTACTTC | CSAPRSGGYEQYF
NA | few | TRBJ1-6 | TRBV15 | TGTGCCACCAGCAGAACCCTGGTACGGGCCCCAAGCAATTCACCCCTCCACTTT | CATSRTLVRAPSNSPLHF
TRBD1 | few | TRBJ1-2 | TRBV12-3/TRBV12-4 | TGTGCCAGCAGTTTAAATCAGGGGGATGGCTACACCTTC | CASSLNQGDGYTF
NA | few | TRBJ2-5 | TRBV29-1 | TGCAGCGTTCCCCAACTACCCCAGGAGACCCAGTACTTC | CSVPQLPQETQYF
TRBD2 | NA | TRBJ2-4 | TRBV7-6 | TGTGCCAGCAGCCCGACTAGCGGGGGGAATCTAGCCAAAAACATTCAGTACTTC | CASSPTSGGNLAKNIQYF
TRBD2 | NA | TRBJ2-3 | TRBV20-1 | TGCAGTGCTAGAGGGACTAGCGGGAATGTGGCGCAGTATTTT | CSARGTSGNVAQYF
NA | NA | TRBJ2-1 | TRBV7-2 | TGTGCCAGCAGCTTAGTCTCGAACAATGAGCAGTTCTTC | CASSLVSNNEQFF
NA | many | TRBJ1-1 | TRBV12-3/TRBV12-4 | TGTGCCAGCACTAAAACCTCAGGAGGTAACACTGAAGCTTTCTTT | CASTKTSGGNTEAFF
NA | NA | TRBJ1-1 | TRBV7-2 | TGTGCCAGCAGCCAACAGGGTATTGGGACTGAAGCTTTCTTT | CASSQQGIGTEAFF